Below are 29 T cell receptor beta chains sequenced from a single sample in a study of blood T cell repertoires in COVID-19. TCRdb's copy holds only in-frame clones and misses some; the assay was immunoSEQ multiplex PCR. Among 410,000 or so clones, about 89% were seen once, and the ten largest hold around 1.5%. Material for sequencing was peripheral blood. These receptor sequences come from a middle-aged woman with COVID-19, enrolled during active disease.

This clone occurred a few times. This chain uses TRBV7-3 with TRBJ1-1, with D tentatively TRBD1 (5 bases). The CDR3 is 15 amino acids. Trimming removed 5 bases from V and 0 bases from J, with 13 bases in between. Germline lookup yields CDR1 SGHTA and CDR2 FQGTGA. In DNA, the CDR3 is TGTGCCAGCAGCCCCGTCAGGGTCATGAACACTGAAGCTTTCTTT. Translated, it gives CASSPVRVMNTEAFF.

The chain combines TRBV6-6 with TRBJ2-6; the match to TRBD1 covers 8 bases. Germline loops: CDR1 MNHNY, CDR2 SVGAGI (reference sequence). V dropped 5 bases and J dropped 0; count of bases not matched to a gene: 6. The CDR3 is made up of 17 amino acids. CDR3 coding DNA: TGTGCCAGCAGTCCCGGACAGGGACACTCTGGGGCCAACGTCCTGACTTTC. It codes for CASSPGQGHSGANVLTF.

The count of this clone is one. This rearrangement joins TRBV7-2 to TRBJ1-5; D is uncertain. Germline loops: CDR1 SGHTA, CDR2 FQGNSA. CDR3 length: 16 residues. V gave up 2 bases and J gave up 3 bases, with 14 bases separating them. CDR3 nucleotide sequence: TGTGCCAGCAGCTTATCTACAGCCGTTACCAATCAGCCCCAGCATTTT. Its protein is CASSLSTAVTNQPQHF.

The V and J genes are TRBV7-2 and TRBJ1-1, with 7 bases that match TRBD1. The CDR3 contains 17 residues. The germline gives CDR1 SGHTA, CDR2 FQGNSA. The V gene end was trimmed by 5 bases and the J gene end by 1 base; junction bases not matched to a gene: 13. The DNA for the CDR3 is TGTGCCAGCAGCCCCTGGACAGGAAAGGGGGGGAACACTGAAGCTTTCTTT. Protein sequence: CASSPWTGKGGNTEAFF.

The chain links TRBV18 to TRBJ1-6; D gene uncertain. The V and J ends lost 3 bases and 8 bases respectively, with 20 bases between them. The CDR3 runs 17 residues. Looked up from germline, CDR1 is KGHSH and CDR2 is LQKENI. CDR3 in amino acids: CASSPYIGVTSDSPLHF. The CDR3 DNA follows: TGTGCCAGCTCACCTTATATCGGGGTTACTAGCGATTCACCCCTCCACTTT. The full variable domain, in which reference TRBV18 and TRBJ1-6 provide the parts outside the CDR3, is NAGVMQNPRHLVRRRGQEARLRCSPMKGHSHVYWYRQLPEEGLKFMVYLQKENIIDESGMPKERFSAEFPKEGPSILRIQQVVRGDSAAYFCASSPYIGVTSDSPLHFGNGTRLTVT.

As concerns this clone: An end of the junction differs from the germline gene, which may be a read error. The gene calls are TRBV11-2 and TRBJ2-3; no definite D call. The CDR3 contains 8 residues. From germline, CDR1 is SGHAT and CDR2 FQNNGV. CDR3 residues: CASSYKEF. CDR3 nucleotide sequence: TGTGCCAGCAGCTACAAGGAGTTT.

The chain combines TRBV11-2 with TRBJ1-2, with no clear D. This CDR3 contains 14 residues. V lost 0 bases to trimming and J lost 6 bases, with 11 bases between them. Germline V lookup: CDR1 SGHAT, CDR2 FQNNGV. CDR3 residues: CASSLDIPENGYTF. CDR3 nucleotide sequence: TGTGCCAGCAGCTTAGATATACCGGAGAATGGCTACACCTTC.

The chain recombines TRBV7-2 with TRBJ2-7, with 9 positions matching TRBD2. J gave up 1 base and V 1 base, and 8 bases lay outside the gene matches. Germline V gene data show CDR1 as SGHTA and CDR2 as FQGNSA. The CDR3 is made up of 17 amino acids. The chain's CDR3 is CASSLGSLLAGSYEQYF. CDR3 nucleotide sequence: TGTGCCAGCAGCTTAGGAAGTCTACTAGCGGGTTCCTACGAGCAGTACTTC.

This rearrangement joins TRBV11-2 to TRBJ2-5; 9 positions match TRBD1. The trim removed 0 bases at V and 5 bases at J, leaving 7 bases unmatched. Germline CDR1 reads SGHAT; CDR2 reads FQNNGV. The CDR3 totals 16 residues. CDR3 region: CASSLDWDRAFETQYF. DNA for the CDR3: TGTGCCAGCAGCTTAGATTGGGACAGGGCGTTCGAGACCCAGTACTTC.

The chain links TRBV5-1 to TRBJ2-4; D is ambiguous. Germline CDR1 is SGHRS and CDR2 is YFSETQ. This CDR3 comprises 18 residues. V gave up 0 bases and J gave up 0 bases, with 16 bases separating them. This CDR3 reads CASSLGWAGSIAKNIQYF. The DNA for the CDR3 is TGCGCCAGCAGCTTGGGGTGGGCAGGCTCAATAGCCAAAAACATTCAGTACTTC. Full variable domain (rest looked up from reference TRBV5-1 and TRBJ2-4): KAGVTQTPRYLIKTRGQQVTLSCSPISGHRSVSWYQQTPGQGLQFLFEYFSETQRNKGNFPGRFSGRQFSNSRSEMNVSTLELGDSALYLCASSLGWAGSIAKNIQYFGAGTRLSVL.

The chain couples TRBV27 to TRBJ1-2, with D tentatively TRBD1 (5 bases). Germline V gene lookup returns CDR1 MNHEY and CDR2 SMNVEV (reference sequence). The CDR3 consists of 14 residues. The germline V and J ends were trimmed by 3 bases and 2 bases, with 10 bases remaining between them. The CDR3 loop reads CASSFHGGNYGYTF. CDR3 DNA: TGTGCCAGCAGTTTTCACGGGGGAAACTATGGCTACACCTTC.

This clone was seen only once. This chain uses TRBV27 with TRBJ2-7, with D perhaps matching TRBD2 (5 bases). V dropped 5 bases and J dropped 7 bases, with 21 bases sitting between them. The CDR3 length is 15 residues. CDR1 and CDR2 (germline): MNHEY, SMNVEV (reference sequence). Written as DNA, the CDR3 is TGTGCCAGCAGTACTTTTCGGGGTTTCATGCAGGAGCAGTACTTC. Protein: CASSTFRGFMQEQYF.

The CDR3 region is CASSQGLAGSYNEQFF. In nucleotides, the CDR3 is TGCGCCAGCAGCCAAGGACTAGCGGGATCCTACAATGAGCAGTTCTTC. The chain has TRBV4-3 and TRBJ2-1, with 11 bases that match TRBD2. The CDR3 totals 16 residues. The trim removed 1 base at V and 1 base at J, leaving 0 bases unmatched. Looked up from germline, CDR1 is LGHNA and CDR2 is YSLEER.

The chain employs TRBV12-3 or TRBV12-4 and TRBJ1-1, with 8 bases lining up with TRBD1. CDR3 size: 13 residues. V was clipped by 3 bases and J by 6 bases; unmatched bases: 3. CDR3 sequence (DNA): TGTGCCAGCAGTTTGACAGGGGATTCTGAAGCTTTCTTT. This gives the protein CASSLTGDSEAFF.

The CDR3, as DNA: TGTGCCAGTAGTATAGGGGGGCAGGGCAATCAGCCCCAGCATTTT. Its translation is CASSIGGQGNQPQHF. This chain uses TRBV19 with TRBJ1-5, with a possible D match to TRBD1 (6 bases). Germline-derived CDR1 and CDR2 are LNHDA and SQIVND (reference sequence). CDR3 length: 15 amino acids. V lost 1 base and J 2 bases, leaving 9 bases between the germline ends.

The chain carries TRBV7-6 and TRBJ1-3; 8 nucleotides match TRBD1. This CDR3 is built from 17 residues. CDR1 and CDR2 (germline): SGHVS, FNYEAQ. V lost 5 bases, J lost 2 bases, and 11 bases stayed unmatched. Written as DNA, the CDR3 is TGTGCCAGCAGCCTCGGAACCGGGACAGGAACTGGAAACACCATATATTTT. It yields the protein CASSLGTGTGTGNTIYF.

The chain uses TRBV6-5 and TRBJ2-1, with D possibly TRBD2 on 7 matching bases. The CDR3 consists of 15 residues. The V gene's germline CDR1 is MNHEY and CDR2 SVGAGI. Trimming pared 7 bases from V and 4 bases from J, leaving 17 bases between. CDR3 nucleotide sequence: TGTGCCAGCAAAAAAGAGCGGGGACAATACAATGAGCAGTTCTTC. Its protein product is CASKKERGQYNEQFF.

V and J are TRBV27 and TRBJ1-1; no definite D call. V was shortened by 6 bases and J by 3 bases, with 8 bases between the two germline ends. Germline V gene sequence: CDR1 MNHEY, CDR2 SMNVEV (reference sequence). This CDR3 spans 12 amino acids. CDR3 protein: CASRRGDTEAFF. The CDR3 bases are TGTGCCAGCAGGAGAGGAGACACTGAAGCTTTCTTT.

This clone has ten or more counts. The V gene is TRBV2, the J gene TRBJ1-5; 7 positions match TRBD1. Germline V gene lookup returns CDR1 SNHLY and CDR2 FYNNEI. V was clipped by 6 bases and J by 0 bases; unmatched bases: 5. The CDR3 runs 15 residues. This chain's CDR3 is CASRVTGYSNQPQHF. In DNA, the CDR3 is TGTGCCAGCAGAGTGACAGGGTATAGCAATCAGCCCCAGCATTTT.

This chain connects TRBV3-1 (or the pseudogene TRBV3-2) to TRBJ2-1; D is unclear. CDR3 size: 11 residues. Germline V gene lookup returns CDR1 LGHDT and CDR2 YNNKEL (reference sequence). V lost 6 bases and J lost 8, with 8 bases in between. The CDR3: CASSPGYEQFF. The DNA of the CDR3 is TGTGCCAGCAGTCCCGGGTATGAGCAGTTCTTC.

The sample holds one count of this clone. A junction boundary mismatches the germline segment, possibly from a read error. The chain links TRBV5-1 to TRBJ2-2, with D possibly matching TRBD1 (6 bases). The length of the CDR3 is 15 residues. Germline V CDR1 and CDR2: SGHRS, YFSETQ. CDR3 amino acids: CASSTARTAAGVLFF. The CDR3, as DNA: TGCGCCAGCAGCACTGCACGGACAGCCGCCGGGGTGCTGTTTTTT.

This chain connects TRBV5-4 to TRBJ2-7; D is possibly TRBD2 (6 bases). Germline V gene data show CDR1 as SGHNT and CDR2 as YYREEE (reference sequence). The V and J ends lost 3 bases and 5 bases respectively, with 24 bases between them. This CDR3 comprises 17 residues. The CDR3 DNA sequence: TGTGCCAGCAGCTCTCCTGACTTTGCGGGACCTTCGAACGAGCAGTACTTC. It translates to CASSSPDFAGPSNEQYF.

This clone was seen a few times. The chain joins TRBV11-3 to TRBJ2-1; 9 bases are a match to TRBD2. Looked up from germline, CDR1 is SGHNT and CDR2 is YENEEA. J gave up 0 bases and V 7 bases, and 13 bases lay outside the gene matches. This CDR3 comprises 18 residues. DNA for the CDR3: TGTGCCAGCACCCCCGGGACTAGCAAATCTGGCTCCTACAATGAGCAGTTCTTC. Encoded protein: CASTPGTSKSGSYNEQFF.

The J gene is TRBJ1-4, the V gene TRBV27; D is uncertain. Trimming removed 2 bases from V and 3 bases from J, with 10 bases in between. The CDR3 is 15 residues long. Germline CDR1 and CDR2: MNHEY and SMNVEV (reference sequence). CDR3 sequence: CASSLRRVPNEKLFF. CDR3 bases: TGTGCCAGCAGTTTAAGGAGGGTGCCTAATGAAAAACTGTTTTTT.

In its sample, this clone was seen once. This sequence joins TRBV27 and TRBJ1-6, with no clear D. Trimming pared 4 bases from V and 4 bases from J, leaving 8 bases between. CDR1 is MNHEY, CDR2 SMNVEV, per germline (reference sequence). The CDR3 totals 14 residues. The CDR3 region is CASSSGLYNSPLHF. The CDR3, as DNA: TGTGCCAGCAGTTCAGGACTGTATAATTCACCCCTCCACTTT.

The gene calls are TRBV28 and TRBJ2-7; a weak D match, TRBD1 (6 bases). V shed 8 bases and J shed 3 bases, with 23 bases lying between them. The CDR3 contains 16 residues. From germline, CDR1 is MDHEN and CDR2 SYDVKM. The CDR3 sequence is CASGSMGAGAVYEQYF. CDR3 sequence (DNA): TGTGCCAGCGGCTCTATGGGGGCAGGGGCGGTCTACGAGCAGTACTTC. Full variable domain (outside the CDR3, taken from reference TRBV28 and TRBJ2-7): DVKVTQSSRYLVKRTGEKVFLECVQDMDHENMFWYRQDPGLGLRLIYFSYDVKMKEKGDIPEGYSVSREKKERFSLILESASTNQTSMYLCASGSMGAGAVYEQYFGPGTRLTVT.

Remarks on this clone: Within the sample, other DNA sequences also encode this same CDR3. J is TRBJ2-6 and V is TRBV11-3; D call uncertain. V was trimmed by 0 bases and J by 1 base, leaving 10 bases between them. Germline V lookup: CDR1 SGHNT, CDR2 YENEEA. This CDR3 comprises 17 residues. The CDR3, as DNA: TGTGCCAGCAGCTTAGATCTTGGCGGTTCTGGGGCCAACGTCCTGACTTTC. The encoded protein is CASSLDLGGSGANVLTF.

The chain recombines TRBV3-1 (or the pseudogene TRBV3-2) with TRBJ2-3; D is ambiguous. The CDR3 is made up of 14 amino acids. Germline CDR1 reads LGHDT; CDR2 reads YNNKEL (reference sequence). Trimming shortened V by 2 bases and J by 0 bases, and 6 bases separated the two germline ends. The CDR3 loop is CASSQYASTDTQYF. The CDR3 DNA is TGTGCCAGCAGCCAATACGCGAGCACAGATACGCAGTATTTT.

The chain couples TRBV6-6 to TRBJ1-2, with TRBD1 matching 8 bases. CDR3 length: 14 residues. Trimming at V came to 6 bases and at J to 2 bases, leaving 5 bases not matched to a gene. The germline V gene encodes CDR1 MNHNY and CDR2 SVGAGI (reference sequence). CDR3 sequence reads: CASRTGAPNYGYTF. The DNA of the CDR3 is TGTGCCAGCAGGACAGGGGCCCCCAACTATGGCTACACCTTC.